These 6 T cell receptor beta chains originate from one sample sequenced in a study of blood T cell repertoires in COVID-19 (dated by TCRdb to the early 2020s). The protocol used for the library was the immunoSEQ multiplex PCR assay. TCRdb holds this immuneACCESS table with in-frame rearrangements only. Some clones are missing; in checked studies, unresolved V genes explain under half, and the rest has no known cause. Present in this sample are 95,000 to 110,000 clones, around nine tenths of which were seen just once. The ten largest make up roughly 6% of the sample. Specimen: peripheral blood. The receptors come from a human donor in a cohort sampled during active COVID-19.

This chain joins TRBV4-3 and TRBJ1-3; no firm D call. V lost 3 bases to trimming and J lost 2 bases, with 11 bases between them. Germline V gives CDR1 LGHNA, CDR2 YSLEER. CDR3 length: 15 amino acids. CDR3: CASSQRSGTGNTIYF. The CDR3 DNA sequence: TGCGCCAGCAGCCAGAGGTCGGGGACTGGAAACACCATATATTTT.

This sequence joins TRBV9 and TRBJ1-1; weak D call: TRBD1 (6 bases). V dropped 3 bases and J dropped 4 bases, with 10 bases sitting between them. The CDR3 length is 13 residues. CDR1 and CDR2 (germline): SGDLS, YYNGEE. CDR3 in DNA: TGTGCCAGCAGCGAAGGGGGGGGCACTGAAGCTTTCTTT. This translates into CASSEGGGTEAFF. Supplemented by reference TRBV9 and TRBJ1-1, the full variable domain reads DSGVTQTPKHLITATGQRVTLRCSPRSGDLSVYWYQQSLDQGLQFLIQYYNGEERAKGNILERFSAQQFPDLHSELNLSSLELGDSALYFCASSEGGGTEAFFGQGTRLTVV.

The gene calls are TRBV21-1 and TRBJ2-5; no DNA check was done on the table's D call, TRBD1. TRBV21-1 is classified as a pseudogene. CDR3 length: 15 residues. In nucleotides, the CDR3 is TGTGCCAGCAGCAAAACCCAACCAGGGGTGGAGACCCAGTACTTC. The encoded protein is CASSKTQPGVETQYF.

This rearrangement joins TRBV30 to TRBJ1-3; tentative D call: TRBD1 (5 bases). The CDR3 spans 15 residues. Germline V gene lookup returns CDR1 GTSNPN and CDR2 SVGIG (reference sequence). Trimming left V 2 bases short and J 0 bases short, with 11 bases between. The CDR3 DNA reads as TGTGCCTGGAGTATAGGGGCGAACTCTGGAAACACCATATATTTT. It yields the protein CAWSIGANSGNTIYF.

This rearrangement joins TRBV12-3 or TRBV12-4 to TRBJ1-1, with D perhaps TRBD1 (5 bases). This CDR3 has 13 amino acids. Deletions cut 6 bases from V and 7 bases from J, with 15 bases between. CDR3: CASSLNRDFEAFF. The CDR3 DNA follows: TGTGCCAGCAGCCTAAACCGGGACTTTGAAGCTTTCTTT.

The chain joins TRBV7-8 to TRBJ2-5; 7 bases line up with TRBD1. The germline V gene encodes CDR1 SGHVS and CDR2 FQNEAQ. Trimming removed 4 bases from V and 2 bases from J; junction bases left unmatched: 13. The CDR3 totals 17 residues. CDR3 DNA: TGTGCCAGCAGCTCCTATAGGGGGACAGAAGATCAAGAGACCCAGTACTTC. Residues: CASSSYRGTEDQETQYF.